This T cell receptor beta chain came from a study of blood T cell repertoires in COVID-19. Study context: Collection of acute and convalescent COVID-19 samples took place in the United States, Italy and Spain.

The method was immunoSEQ multiplex PCR; TCRdb's version includes in-frame clones alone and lacks a portion of them. The table includes some 65,000 clones, about 86% detected once. This clone appeared once. Trimming at V came to 6 bases and at J to 0 bases, leaving 11 bases not matched to a gene. In germline, CDR1 is MDHEN, CDR2 SYDVKM. The CDR3 spans 17 residues. V and J are TRBV28 and TRBJ2-4; TRBD2 matches at 7 bases. Input material: peripheral blood. This receptor was taken from a woman older than 75 with active COVID-19. The CDR3 coding sequence is TGTGCCAGCAGAGGTACTCAGGGAGGGACAGCCAAAAACATTCAGTACTTC. Protein product: CASRGTQGGTAKNIQYF.